This T cell receptor beta chain is drawn from a study of T cell responses to AZD1222 COVID-19 vaccine. Some clones are missing from TCRdb's copy, which holds only in-frame ones; the method was immunoSEQ multiplex PCR. The table has more than 95,000 clones, about 91% seen once. The CDR3 is 13 amino acids. In germline, CDR1 is ENHRY, CDR2 SYGVKD. The V and J ends lost 8 bases and 0 bases respectively, with 10 bases between them. Here the sequenced sample was peripheral blood, taken on day 0 of AZD1222 vaccination. The genes are TRBV10-3 and TRBJ1-1, with D perhaps matching TRBD1 (5 bases). The sequence was collected from an adult in good health. CDR3 DNA: TGTGCCATCTCGACAGAGATGAACACTGAAGCTTTCTTT. It specifies CAISTEMNTEAFF.